These T cell receptor beta chains were read from a single sample in a study of Graves' ophthalmopathy and Graves' hyperthyroidism. TCRdb processed the multiplex PCR reads anew with MiXCR; each CDR3 protein has one entry. Altogether over a million distinct CDR3 sequences are present, 36% being singletons, with the ten largest covering around 10%. The specimen was peripheral blood or thyroid tissue (not recorded which). The receptors stem from an adult man with Graves' hyperthyroidism. Each CDR3 is given with its conserved first and last residue. Each record gives: CDR3 length, clone size, J gene, D gene, V gene, CDR3 protein, CDR3 DNA. A D gene is named only where the DNA matches it firmly. Size is omitted from some rows. Given values are once, few, many or a class for expanded clones.

cdr3_length: 15
clone_size: NA
j_call: TRBJ1-1
d_call: TRBD1
v_call: TRBV2
cdr3_aa: CASSGRDRAFAEAFF
cdr3_nt: TGTGCCAGCTCGGGCCGGGACAGGGCTTTCGCTGAAGCTTTCTTT

cdr3_length: 15
clone_size: few
j_call: TRBJ1-4
d_call: TRBD1
v_call: TRBV12-3/TRBV12-4
cdr3_aa: CASSSDRGPNEKLFF
cdr3_nt: TGTGCCAGCAGTTCCGACAGGGGTCCTAATGAAAAACTGTTTTTT

cdr3_length: 16
clone_size: NA
j_call: TRBJ1-2
d_call: TRBD1
v_call: TRBV10-3
cdr3_aa: CASSPLPGQELYGYTF
cdr3_nt: TGTGCCAGCAGTCCTCTCCCCGGACAGGAGCTCTATGGCTACACCTTC

cdr3_length: 14
clone_size: NA
j_call: TRBJ1-5
d_call: NA
v_call: TRBV29-1
cdr3_aa: CSLSLGTTGGPQHF
cdr3_nt: TGCAGCTTATCGCTCGGGACAACGGGAGGGCCCCAGCATTTT

cdr3_length: 18
clone_size: many
j_call: TRBJ1-5
d_call: TRBD1
v_call: TRBV7-2
cdr3_aa: CASSLVGGGSGGFQPQHF
cdr3_nt: TGTGCCAGCAGCTTAGTAGGTGGGGGCTCAGGGGGATTTCAGCCCCAGCATTTT

cdr3_length: 16
clone_size: NA
j_call: TRBJ2-7
d_call: TRBD2
v_call: TRBV6-5
cdr3_aa: CASSYRGSGRGFEQHF
cdr3_nt: TGTGCCAGCAGTTACCGAGGTAGCGGGAGAGGGTTCGAGCAGCACTTC

cdr3_length: 12
clone_size: NA
j_call: TRBJ2-5
d_call: NA
v_call: TRBV10-3
cdr3_aa: CASTPPGGPQYF
cdr3_nt: TGTGCCAGCACCCCCCCCGGGGGCCCCCAGTACTTC

cdr3_length: 15
clone_size: NA
j_call: TRBJ2-7
d_call: NA
v_call: TRBV5-1
cdr3_aa: CASSLADRAGGEQYF
cdr3_nt: TGCGCCAGCAGCTTGGCTGACAGGGCTGGAGGGGAGCAGTACTTC

cdr3_length: 13
clone_size: many
j_call: TRBJ2-5
d_call: NA
v_call: TRBV5-1
cdr3_aa: CASSWKDGQTQYF
cdr3_nt: TGCGCCAGCAGCTGGAAGGACGGACAGACCCAGTACTTC

cdr3_length: 17
clone_size: many
j_call: TRBJ1-4
d_call: TRBD1
v_call: TRBV14
cdr3_aa: CASSQVNPGTELEKLFF
cdr3_nt: TGTGCCAGCAGCCAAGTCAATCCCGGGACAGAGCTTGAAAAACTGTTTTTT

cdr3_length: 14
clone_size: NA
j_call: TRBJ2-7
d_call: NA
v_call: TRBV28
cdr3_aa: CASYRAGSSYEQYF
cdr3_nt: TGTGCCAGCTATAGAGCAGGGAGCTCCTACGAGCAGTACTTC

cdr3_length: 15
clone_size: many
j_call: TRBJ1-4
d_call: NA
v_call: TRBV5-1
cdr3_aa: CASCGEGATNEKLFF
cdr3_nt: TGCGCCAGCTGCGGGGAGGGTGCAACTAATGAAAAACTGTTTTTT

cdr3_length: 13
clone_size: many
j_call: TRBJ1-1
d_call: NA
v_call: TRBV7-9
cdr3_aa: CASEGGGNTEAFF
cdr3_nt: TGTGCCAGTGAGGGGGGAGGAAACACTGAAGCTTTCTTT

cdr3_length: 14
clone_size: NA
j_call: TRBJ2-7
d_call: NA
v_call: TRBV7-9
cdr3_aa: CAISELARDYEQYF
cdr3_nt: TGTGCCATCAGTGAGCTGGCAAGGGACTACGAGCAGTACTTC

cdr3_length: 15
clone_size: NA
j_call: TRBJ1-2
d_call: NA
v_call: TRBV6-6
cdr3_aa: CASSYGGGPTYGYTF
cdr3_nt: TGTGCCAGCAGTTACGGGGGGGGTCCTACTTATGGCTACACCTTC

cdr3_length: 16
clone_size: few
j_call: TRBJ1-6
d_call: NA
v_call: TRBV15
cdr3_aa: CATSLPRRLSNSPLHF
cdr3_nt: TGTGCCACCAGCCTTCCAAGGAGGCTGTCAAATTCACCCCTCCACTTT

cdr3_length: 14
clone_size: NA
j_call: TRBJ1-2
d_call: NA
v_call: TRBV29-1
cdr3_aa: CSVVTGHFSHGYTF
cdr3_nt: TGCAGCGTGGTCACGGGACATTTCTCCCATGGCTACACCTTC

cdr3_length: 13
clone_size: NA
j_call: TRBJ2-5
d_call: NA
v_call: TRBV20-1
cdr3_aa: CSARDSVSETQYF
cdr3_nt: TGCAGTGCTAGAGATTCAGTCTCAGAGACCCAGTACTTC

cdr3_length: 15
clone_size: many
j_call: TRBJ1-3
d_call: NA
v_call: TRBV5-1
cdr3_aa: CASKPAGPSGNTIYF
cdr3_nt: TGCGCCAGCAAGCCGGCGGGACCCTCTGGAAACACCATATATTTT

cdr3_length: 11
clone_size: NA
j_call: TRBJ1-1
d_call: TRBD1
v_call: TRBV29-1
cdr3_aa: CSVTGDTEAFF
cdr3_nt: TGCAGCGTGACAGGGGATACTGAAGCTTTCTTT

cdr3_length: 14
clone_size: NA
j_call: TRBJ2-7
d_call: NA
v_call: TRBV11-1
cdr3_aa: CASSPYVGTYEQYF
cdr3_nt: TGTGCCAGCAGCCCCTACGTAGGGACCTACGAGCAGTACTTC

cdr3_length: 14
clone_size: few
j_call: TRBJ1-5
d_call: NA
v_call: TRBV29-1
cdr3_aa: CSVEEGGSNQPQHF
cdr3_nt: TGCAGCGTTGAAGAGGGGGGAAGCAATCAGCCCCAGCATTTT

cdr3_length: 15
clone_size: few
j_call: TRBJ2-7
d_call: TRBD1
v_call: TRBV7-9
cdr3_aa: CASSRRQGAHYEQYF
cdr3_nt: TGTGCCAGCAGCCGTAGACAGGGGGCCCACTACGAGCAGTACTTC

cdr3_length: 14
clone_size: NA
j_call: TRBJ1-1
d_call: NA
v_call: TRBV10-3
cdr3_aa: CASSESPGGTEAFF
cdr3_nt: TGCGCCAGCAGTGAGTCACCGGGAGGAACTGAAGCTTTCTTT

cdr3_length: 15
clone_size: NA
j_call: TRBJ2-5
d_call: NA
v_call: TRBV25-1
cdr3_aa: CASSAQGGTQETQYF
cdr3_nt: TGTGCCAGCAGTGCCCAGGGGGGGACTCAAGAGACCCAGTACTTC

cdr3_length: 13
clone_size: few
j_call: TRBJ1-3
d_call: NA
v_call: TRBV29-1
cdr3_aa: CSVPDRTRNTIYF
cdr3_nt: TGCAGCGTTCCTGACAGAACCCGAAACACCATATATTTT

cdr3_length: 14
clone_size: many
j_call: TRBJ1-5
d_call: NA
v_call: TRBV19
cdr3_aa: CASSRDKPNQPQHF
cdr3_nt: TGTGCCAGTAGCCGTGACAAGCCCAATCAGCCCCAGCATTTT

cdr3_length: 15
clone_size: NA
j_call: TRBJ2-7
d_call: TRBD1
v_call: TRBV25-1
cdr3_aa: CASSGSGTGAYEQYF
cdr3_nt: TGTGCCAGCAGTGGCTCCGGGACAGGGGCCTACGAGCAGTACTTC

cdr3_length: 17
clone_size: many
j_call: TRBJ1-5
d_call: NA
v_call: TRBV19
cdr3_aa: CASSIDRFRGSNQPQHF
cdr3_nt: TGTGCCAGTAGTATAGATCGTTTTAGGGGAAGCAATCAGCCCCAGCATTTT

cdr3_length: 13
clone_size: many
j_call: TRBJ1-5
d_call: NA
v_call: TRBV5-5
cdr3_aa: CASSLYRNQPQHF
cdr3_nt: TGTGCCAGCAGCTTGTACCGGAATCAGCCCCAGCATTTT

cdr3_length: 15
clone_size: NA
j_call: TRBJ2-5
d_call: NA
v_call: TRBV7-2
cdr3_aa: CASSPRGNLQETQYF
cdr3_nt: TGTGCCAGCAGCCCCAGAGGGAATTTACAAGAGACCCAGTACTTC

cdr3_length: 16
clone_size: few
j_call: TRBJ2-7
d_call: NA
v_call: TRBV7-9
cdr3_aa: CASSVGTRGEIYEQYF
cdr3_nt: TGTGCCAGCAGCGTAGGAACCAGGGGGGAGATCTACGAGCAGTACTTC

cdr3_length: 15
clone_size: NA
j_call: TRBJ2-5
d_call: NA
v_call: TRBV10-3
cdr3_aa: CAISDGQLSNQPQYF
cdr3_nt: TGTGCCATCAGTGACGGACAGCTTAGCAATCAGCCCCAGTACTTC

cdr3_length: 14
clone_size: NA
j_call: TRBJ2-2
d_call: TRBD1
v_call: TRBV29-1
cdr3_aa: CSVDGTGRTGELFF
cdr3_nt: TGCAGCGTTGATGGGACAGGCCGGACCGGGGAGCTGTTTTTT

cdr3_length: 9
clone_size: NA
j_call: TRBJ1-2
d_call: TRBD1
v_call: TRBV20-1
cdr3_aa: CSATTGNTF
cdr3_nt: TGCAGTGCAACGACAGGGAACACCTTC

cdr3_length: 13
clone_size: few
j_call: TRBJ2-7
d_call: NA
v_call: TRBV18
cdr3_aa: CASSPVGFGEQYF
cdr3_nt: TGTGCCAGCTCACCAGTGGGGTTCGGGGAGCAGTACTTC

cdr3_length: 19
clone_size: few
j_call: TRBJ1-6
d_call: TRBD1
v_call: TRBV19
cdr3_aa: CASRLLTGGISDYNSPLHF
cdr3_nt: TGTGCCAGTAGACTCCTGACAGGGGGCATTTCGGACTATAATTCACCCCTCCACTTT

cdr3_length: 15
clone_size: few
j_call: TRBJ2-2
d_call: NA
v_call: TRBV10-3
cdr3_aa: CAISGKEGNTGELSW
cdr3_nt: TGTGCCATCAGTGGTAAAGAGGGGAACACCGGGGAGCTGTCTTGG

cdr3_length: 12
clone_size: many
j_call: TRBJ2-5
d_call: TRBD1
v_call: TRBV25-1
cdr3_aa: CASDRGGETQYF
cdr3_nt: TGTGCCAGCGACAGGGGAGGAGAGACCCAGTACTTC

cdr3_length: 10
clone_size: many
j_call: TRBJ2-7
d_call: NA
v_call: TRBV2
cdr3_aa: CASRDYEQYF
cdr3_nt: TGTGCCAGCAGAGACTACGAGCAGTACTTC

cdr3_length: 13
clone_size: few
j_call: TRBJ2-2
d_call: NA
v_call: TRBV19
cdr3_aa: CASSIFKTGELFF
cdr3_nt: TGTGCCAGTAGTATCTTTAAAACCGGGGAGCTGTTTTTT

cdr3_length: 13
clone_size: NA
j_call: TRBJ2-7
d_call: TRBD1
v_call: TRBV29-1
cdr3_aa: CSGGTGNTYEQYF
cdr3_nt: TGCAGCGGCGGGACAGGCAATACCTACGAGCAGTACTTC

cdr3_length: 14
clone_size: NA
j_call: TRBJ2-7
d_call: TRBD2
v_call: TRBV7-9
cdr3_aa: CASSLVSGRAEQYF
cdr3_nt: TGTGCCAGCAGCTTAGTATCAGGGAGGGCCGAGCAGTACTTC

cdr3_length: 16
clone_size: few
j_call: TRBJ2-7
d_call: TRBD2
v_call: TRBV12-3/TRBV12-4
cdr3_aa: CASTQNRLAGRIEQYF
cdr3_nt: TGTGCCAGCACCCAAAACCGACTAGCGGGAAGGATCGAGCAGTACTTC

cdr3_length: 16
clone_size: few
j_call: TRBJ2-5
d_call: NA
v_call: TRBV6-4
cdr3_aa: CASSDSTSIGGETQYF
cdr3_nt: TGTGCCAGCAGTGACTCTACTTCTATTGGGGGCGAGACCCAGTACTTC

cdr3_length: 18
clone_size: few
j_call: TRBJ2-6
d_call: TRBD2
v_call: TRBV24-1
cdr3_aa: CATSDSSAGAAGANVLTF
cdr3_nt: TGTGCCACCAGTGATTCGTCAGCGGGAGCGGCCGGGGCCAACGTCCTGACTTTC

cdr3_length: 11
clone_size: many
j_call: TRBJ1-3
d_call: NA
v_call: TRBV12-3/TRBV12-4
cdr3_aa: CASSFGPTIYF
cdr3_nt: TGTGCCAGCAGTTTTGGGCCCACCATATATTTT

cdr3_length: 12
clone_size: many
j_call: TRBJ1-2
d_call: NA
v_call: TRBV30
cdr3_aa: CAWADAAYGYTF
cdr3_nt: TGTGCCTGGGCGGACGCGGCCTATGGCTACACCTTC

cdr3_length: 14
clone_size: many
j_call: TRBJ2-5
d_call: NA
v_call: TRBV29-1
cdr3_aa: CSVEDGGPGKTQYF
cdr3_nt: TGCAGCGTTGAAGATGGTGGTCCGGGAAAGACCCAGTACTTC